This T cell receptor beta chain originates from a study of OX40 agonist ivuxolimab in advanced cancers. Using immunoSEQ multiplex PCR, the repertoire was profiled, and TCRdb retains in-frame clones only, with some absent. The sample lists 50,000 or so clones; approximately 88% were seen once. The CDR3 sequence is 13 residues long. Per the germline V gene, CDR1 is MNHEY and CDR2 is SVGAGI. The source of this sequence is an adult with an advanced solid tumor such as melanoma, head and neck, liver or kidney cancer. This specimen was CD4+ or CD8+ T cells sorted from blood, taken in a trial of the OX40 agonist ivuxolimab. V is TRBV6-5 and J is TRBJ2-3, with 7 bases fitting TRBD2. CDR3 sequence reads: CVVGREFEDTQYF. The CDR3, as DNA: TGTGTCGTGGGGCGGGAGTTTGAAGATACGCAGTATTTT.